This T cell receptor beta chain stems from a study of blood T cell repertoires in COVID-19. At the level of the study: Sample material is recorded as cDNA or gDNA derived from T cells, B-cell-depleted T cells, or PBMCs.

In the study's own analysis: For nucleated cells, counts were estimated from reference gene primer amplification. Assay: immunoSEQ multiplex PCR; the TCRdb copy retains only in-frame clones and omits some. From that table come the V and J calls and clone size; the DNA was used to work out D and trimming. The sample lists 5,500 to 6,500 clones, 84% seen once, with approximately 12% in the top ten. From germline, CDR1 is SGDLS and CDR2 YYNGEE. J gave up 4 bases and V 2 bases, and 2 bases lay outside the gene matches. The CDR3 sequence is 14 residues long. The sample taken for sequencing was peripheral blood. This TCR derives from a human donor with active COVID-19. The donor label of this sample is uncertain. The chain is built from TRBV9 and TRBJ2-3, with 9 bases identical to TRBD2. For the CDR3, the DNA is TGTGCCAGCAGCGTTAGGACTAGCGCAGATACGCAGTATTTT. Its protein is CASSVRTSADTQYF.